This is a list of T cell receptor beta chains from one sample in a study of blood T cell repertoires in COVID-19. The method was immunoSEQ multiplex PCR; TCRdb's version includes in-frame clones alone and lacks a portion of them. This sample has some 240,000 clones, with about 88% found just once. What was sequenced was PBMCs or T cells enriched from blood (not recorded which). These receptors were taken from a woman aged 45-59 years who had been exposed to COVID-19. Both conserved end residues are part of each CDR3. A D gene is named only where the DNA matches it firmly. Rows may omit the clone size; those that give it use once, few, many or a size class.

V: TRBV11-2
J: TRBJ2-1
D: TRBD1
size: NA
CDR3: CASSSSWDREPLQFF
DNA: TGTGCCAGCAGCAGTAGTTGGGACAGGGAACCCCTGCAGTTCTTC

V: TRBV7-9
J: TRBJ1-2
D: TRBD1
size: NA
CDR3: CASSLAGTVDYGYTF
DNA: TGTGCCAGCAGCTTAGCCGGGACAGTCGACTATGGCTACACCTTC

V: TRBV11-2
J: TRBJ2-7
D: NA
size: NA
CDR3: CASSFEEVPTYEQYF
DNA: TGTGCCAGCAGCTTCGAGGAGGTTCCCACCTACGAGCAGTACTTC

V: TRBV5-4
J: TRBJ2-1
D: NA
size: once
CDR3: CASSLEVGVNGNEQFF
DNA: TGTGCCAGCAGCTTGGAGGTAGGGGTCAATGGAAATGAGCAGTTCTTC

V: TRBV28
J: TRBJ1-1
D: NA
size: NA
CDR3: CASSLFGGWNTEAFF
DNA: TGTGCCAGCAGTTTATTCGGGGGGTGGAACACTGAAGCTTTCTTT

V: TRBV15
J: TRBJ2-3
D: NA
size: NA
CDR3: CATSDYRTDTQYF
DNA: TGTGCCACCAGCGACTATCGCACAGATACGCAGTATTTT

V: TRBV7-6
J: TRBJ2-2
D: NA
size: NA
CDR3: CASSLGQANTGELFF
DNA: TGTGCCAGCAGCTTAGGACAGGCTAACACCGGGGAGCTGTTTTTT

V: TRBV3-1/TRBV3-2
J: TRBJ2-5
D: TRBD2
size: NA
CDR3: CASSQLAGGLETQYF
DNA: TGTGCCAGCAGCCAACTAGCGGGGGGGCTAGAGACCCAGTACTTC

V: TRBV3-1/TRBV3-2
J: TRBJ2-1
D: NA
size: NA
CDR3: CASSDCYNEQFF
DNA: TGTGCCAGCAGCGACTGTTACAATGAGCAGTTCTTC

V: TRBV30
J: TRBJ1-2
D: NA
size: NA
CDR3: CAWSVLRRGTGYTF
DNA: TGTGCCTGGAGTGTCCTACGTCGGGGGACTGGCTACACCTTC

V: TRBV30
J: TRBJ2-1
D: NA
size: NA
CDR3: CAWSPQGVNEQFF
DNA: TGTGCCTGGAGCCCGCAAGGGGTAAATGAGCAGTTCTTC

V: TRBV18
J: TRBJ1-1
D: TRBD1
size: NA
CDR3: CASSPGRQGSTEAFF
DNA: TGTGCCAGCTCACCAGGGAGACAGGGGAGCACTGAAGCTTTCTTT

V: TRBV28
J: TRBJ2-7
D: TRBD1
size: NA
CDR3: CASSTLRGDRGMHEQYF
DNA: TGTGCCAGCAGTACCTTGCGGGGGGACAGGGGGATGCACGAGCAGTACTTC

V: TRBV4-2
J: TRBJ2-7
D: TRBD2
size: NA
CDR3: CASSQLGGTSGPYEQYF
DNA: TGTGCCAGCAGCCAACTAGGGGGAACTAGCGGTCCCTACGAGCAGTACTTC

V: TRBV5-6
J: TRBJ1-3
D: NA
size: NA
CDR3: CASSLGSGGSGNTIYF
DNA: TGTGCCAGCAGCTTGGGTTCCGGGGGTTCTGGAAACACCATATATTTT

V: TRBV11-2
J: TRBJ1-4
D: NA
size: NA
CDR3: CASSLTVATNEKLFF
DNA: TGTGCCAGCAGCTTGACAGTTGCAACTAATGAAAAACTGTTTTTT

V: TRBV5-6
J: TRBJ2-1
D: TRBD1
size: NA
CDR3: CASSVGDRGVFF
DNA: TGTGCCAGCAGTGTGGGGGACAGGGGCGTTTTCTTC

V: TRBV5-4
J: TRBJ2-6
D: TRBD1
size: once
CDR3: CASSSGTAISGANVLTF
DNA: TGTGCCAGCAGCTCCGGGACAGCGATTTCTGGGGCCAACGTCCTGACTTTC

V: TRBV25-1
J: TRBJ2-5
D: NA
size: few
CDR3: CASSEQGIGETQYF
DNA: TGTGCCAGCAGTGAACAGGGCATTGGGGAGACCCAGTACTTC

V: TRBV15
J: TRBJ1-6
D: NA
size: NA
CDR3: CATSRGDSPLHF
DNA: TGTGCCACCAGCAGGGGAGATTCACCCCTCCACTTT

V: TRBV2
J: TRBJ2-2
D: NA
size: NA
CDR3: CAGGTPNGELFF
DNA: TGTGCCGGGGGGACTCCAAATGGGGAGCTGTTTTTT

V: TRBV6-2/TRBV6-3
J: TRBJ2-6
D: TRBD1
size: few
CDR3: CASSPTGAGANVLTF
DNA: TGTGCCAGCAGCCCAACAGGGGCCGGGGCCAACGTCCTGACTTTC

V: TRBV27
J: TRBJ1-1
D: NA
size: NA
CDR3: CASSLRGNTEAFF
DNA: TGTGCCAGCAGTTTACGGGGGAACACTGAAGCTTTCTTT

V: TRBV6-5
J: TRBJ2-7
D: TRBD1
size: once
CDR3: CASRPGTGPSYEQYF
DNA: TGTGCCAGCAGGCCCGGGACAGGTCCCTCCTACGAGCAGTACTTC

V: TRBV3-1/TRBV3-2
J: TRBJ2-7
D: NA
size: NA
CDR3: CASSPNSVSYEQYF
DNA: TGTGCCAGCAGCCCCAATTCAGTATCCTACGAGCAGTACTTC

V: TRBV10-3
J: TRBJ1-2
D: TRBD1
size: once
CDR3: CAVRDRVGNGYTF
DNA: TGTGCCGTTCGGGACAGGGTGGGGAATGGCTACACCTTC

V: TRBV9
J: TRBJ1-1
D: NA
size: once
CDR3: CASSVEVQGKAFF
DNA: TGTGCCAGCAGCGTAGAGGTCCAGGGCAAAGCTTTCTTT

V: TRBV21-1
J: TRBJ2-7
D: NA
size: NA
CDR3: CASSEGYYGQYF
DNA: TGTGCCAGCAGCGAGGGCTACTACGGGCAGTACTTC

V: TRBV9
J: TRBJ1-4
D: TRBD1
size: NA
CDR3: CASSEGGVEEKLFF
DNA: TGTGCCAGCAGTGAAGGGGGCGTAGAAGAAAAACTGTTTTTT

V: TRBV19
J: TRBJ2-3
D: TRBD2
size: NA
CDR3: CASSPRGRSTDTQYF
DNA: TGTGCCAGTAGTCCCCGCGGGAGAAGCACAGATACGCAGTATTTT

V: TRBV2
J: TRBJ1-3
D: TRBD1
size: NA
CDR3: CASIPPGTGGIDTIYF
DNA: TGTGCCAGCATTCCGCCCGGGACAGGGGGTATTGACACCATATATTTT

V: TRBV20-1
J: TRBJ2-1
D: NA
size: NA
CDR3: CSASKTTAKNEQFF
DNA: TGCAGTGCTAGTAAGACAACCGCTAAGAATGAGCAGTTCTTC

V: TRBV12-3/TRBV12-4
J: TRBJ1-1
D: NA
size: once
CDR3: CASSFSVPKEAFF
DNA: TGTGCCAGCAGTTTTAGCGTCCCGAAAGAAGCTTTCTTT

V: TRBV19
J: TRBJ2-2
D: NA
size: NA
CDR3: CASSPQRAHTGELFF
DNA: TGTGCCAGTAGTCCCCAGCGGGCCCACACCGGGGAGCTGTTTTTT

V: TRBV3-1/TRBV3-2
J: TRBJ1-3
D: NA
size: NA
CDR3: CASMTANENTIYF
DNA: TGTGCCAGCATGACAGCGAACGAGAACACCATATATTTT

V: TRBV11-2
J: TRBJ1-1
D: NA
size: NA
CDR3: CASSSERVTEAFF
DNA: TGTGCCAGCAGCTCCGAACGGGTCACTGAAGCTTTCTTT

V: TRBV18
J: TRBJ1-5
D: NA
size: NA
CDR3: CASSMGGDQPQHF
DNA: TGTGCCAGCTCAATGGGGGGGGATCAGCCCCAGCATTTT

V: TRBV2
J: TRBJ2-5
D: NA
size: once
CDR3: CASSLREFQETQYF
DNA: TGTGCCAGCAGCCTCCGGGAATTCCAAGAGACCCAGTACTTC

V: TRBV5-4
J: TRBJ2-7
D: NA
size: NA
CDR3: CASSLWGVSSYEQYF
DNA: TGTGCCAGCAGCTTGTGGGGGGTAAGCTCCTACGAGCAGTACTTC

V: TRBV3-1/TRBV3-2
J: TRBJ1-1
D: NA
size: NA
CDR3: CASSQFRGRNTEAFF
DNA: TGTGCCAGCAGCCAATTTAGGGGAAGGAACACTGAAGCTTTCTTT

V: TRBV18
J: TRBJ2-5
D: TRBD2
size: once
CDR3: CASSPLAGVETQYF
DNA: TGTGCCAGCTCACCACTAGCGGGGGTAGAGACCCAGTACTTC

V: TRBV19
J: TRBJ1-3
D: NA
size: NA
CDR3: CASSVRGGNTIYF
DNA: TGTGCCAGTAGTGTTCGCGGTGGAAACACCATATATTTT

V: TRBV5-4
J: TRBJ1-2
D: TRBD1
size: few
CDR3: CASSPSTGADYGYTF
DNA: TGTGCCAGCAGCCCGTCGACAGGGGCCGACTATGGCTACACCTTC

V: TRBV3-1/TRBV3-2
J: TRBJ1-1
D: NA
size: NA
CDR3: CASSPQAGKGVNTEAFF
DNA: TGTGCCAGCAGCCCTCAAGCAGGGAAGGGGGTGAACACTGAAGCTTTCTTT

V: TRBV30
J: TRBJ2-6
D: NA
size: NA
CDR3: CAWSGGGPGGANVLTF
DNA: TGTGCCTGGAGTGGCGGGGGCCCCGGTGGGGCCAACGTCCTGACTTTC

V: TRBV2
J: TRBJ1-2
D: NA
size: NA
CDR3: CASTGVVNYGYTF
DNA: TGTGCCAGCACCGGGGTAGTAAACTATGGCTACACCTTC

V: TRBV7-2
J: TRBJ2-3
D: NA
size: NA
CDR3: CASSFRSDTQYF
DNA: TGTGCCAGCAGCTTTCGGTCAGATACGCAGTATTTT

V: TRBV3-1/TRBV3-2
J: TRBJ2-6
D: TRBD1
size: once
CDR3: CASSQVPGQGPSGANVLTF
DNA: TGTGCCAGCAGCCAAGTTCCGGGACAGGGGCCTTCTGGGGCCAACGTCCTGACTTTC

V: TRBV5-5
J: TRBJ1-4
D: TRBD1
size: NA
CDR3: CASSPPGQNNEKLFF
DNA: TGTGCCAGCAGCCCGCCGGGACAGAATAATGAAAAACTGTTTTTT

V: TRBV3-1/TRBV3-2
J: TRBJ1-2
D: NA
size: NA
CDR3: CASSQEGGNYGYTF
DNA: TGTGCCAGCAGCCAAGAAGGGGGAAACTATGGCTACACCTTC

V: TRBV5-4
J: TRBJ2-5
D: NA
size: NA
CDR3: CASSPPGGTQETQYF
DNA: TGTGCCAGCAGCCCCCCGGGGGGCACACAAGAGACCCAGTACTTC

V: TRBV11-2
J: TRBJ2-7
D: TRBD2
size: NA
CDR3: CASSLETSGVYEQYF
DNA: TGTGCCAGCAGCTTAGAAACTAGCGGGGTATACGAGCAGTACTTC

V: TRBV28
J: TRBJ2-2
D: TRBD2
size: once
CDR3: CASTLGLAGTGELFF
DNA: TGTGCCAGCACCTTGGGACTAGCGGGGACCGGGGAGCTGTTTTTT

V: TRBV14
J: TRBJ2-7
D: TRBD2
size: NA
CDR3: CASSQAGGFYEQYF
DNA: TGTGCCAGCAGCCAAGCGGGGGGTTTCTACGAGCAGTACTTC

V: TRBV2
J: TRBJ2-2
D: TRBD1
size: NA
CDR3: CASSSRDRGHGELFF
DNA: TGTGCCAGCAGTTCCCGGGACAGGGGGCACGGGGAGCTGTTTTTT

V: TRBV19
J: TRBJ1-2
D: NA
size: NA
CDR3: CASSPQGPANYGYTF
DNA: TGTGCCAGTAGCCCACAGGGACCAGCTAACTATGGCTACACCTTC

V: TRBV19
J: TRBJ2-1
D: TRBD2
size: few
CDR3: CASRTTSGSYNEQFF
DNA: TGTGCCAGTAGAACAACTAGCGGGAGTTACAATGAGCAGTTCTTC

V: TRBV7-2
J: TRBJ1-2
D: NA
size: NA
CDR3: CASSLDTWATRSNYGYTF
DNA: TGTGCCAGCAGCTTAGATACTTGGGCCACTAGATCAAACTATGGCTACACCTTC